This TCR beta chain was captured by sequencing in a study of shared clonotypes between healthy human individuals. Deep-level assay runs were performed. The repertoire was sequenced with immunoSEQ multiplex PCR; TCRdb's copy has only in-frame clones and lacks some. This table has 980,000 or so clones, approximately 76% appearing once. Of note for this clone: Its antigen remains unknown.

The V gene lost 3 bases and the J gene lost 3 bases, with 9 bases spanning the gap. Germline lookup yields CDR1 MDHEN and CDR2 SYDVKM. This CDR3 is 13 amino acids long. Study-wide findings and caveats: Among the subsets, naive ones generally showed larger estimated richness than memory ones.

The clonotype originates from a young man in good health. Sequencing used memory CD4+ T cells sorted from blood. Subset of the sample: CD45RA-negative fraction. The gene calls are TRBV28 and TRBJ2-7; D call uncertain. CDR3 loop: CASSLGRVYEQYF. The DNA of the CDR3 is TGTGCCAGCAGTTTGGGCAGAGTCTACGAGCAGTACTTC.